Below, 3 T cell receptor beta chains from the same sample are listed, as sequenced in a study of response to subunit inactivated influenza vaccine. TCRdb itself ran the RT-PCR reads through MiXCR, one entry per CDR3 protein. The sample carries 150,000 to 200,000 distinct CDR3 sequences, over 9.5% recorded once. These same records also appear under a second study, on T cells expressing NK-cell markers. That work contributes: In generating TCR beta cDNA, 5'RACE template switching with UMIs was used.

Sample: CD8+ T cells sorted from PBMCs, taken approximately 12 days after vaccination. These receptor sequences come from a man aged 45-60 years who received an inactivated influenza vaccine.

The rearrangement uses TRBV6-5 and TRBJ2-3; D is unresolved. Trimming removed 3 bases from V and 2 bases from J, with 12 bases in between. CDR3 length equals 15 residues. Per germline, CDR1 MNHEY and CDR2 SVGAGI. This CDR3 reads CASSYSSGITDTQYF. CDR3 coding DNA: TGTGCCAGCAGTTATAGTTCAGGAATCACAGATACGCAGTATTTT.

The sample holds many counts of this clonotype. The V and J genes are TRBV2 and TRBJ2-1; D is perhaps TRBD2 (6 bases). The germline V gene has CDR1 SNHLY and CDR2 FYNNEI. The V end was cut by 5 bases, the J end by 3 bases, with 8 bases between. CDR3 size: 13 residues. As DNA, the CDR3 is TGTGCCAGCAGTACCGGGGGCTACAATGAGCAGTTCTTC. Translating gives CASSTGGYNEQFF.

As regards this clonotype: Germline is not matched at one junction end, which may reflect a read error. The chain employs TRBV29-1 and TRBJ2-7; D may be TRBD2 (6 bases). The CDR3 has 13 amino acids. Germline CDR1 reads SQVTM; CDR2 reads ANQGSEA. CDR3 in DNA: TGCAGCGCTGTGACGGAGGGCTCCTACGAGCAGTATTTC. It encodes CSAVTEGSYEQYF.